The present entry profiles one TCR beta chain with its context. Only in-frame clones appear in the TCRdb table, and some are missing; sequencing was by immunoSEQ multiplex PCR. The sample records about 78,000 clones, 85% to 90% being singletons. The data derive from a study of blood T cell repertoires in COVID-19. Study information: Material from acute and convalescent COVID-19 was sourced from the United States, Italy and Spain.

CDR1 and CDR2 (germline): SGHTA, FQGNSA. The CDR3 has 12 residues. J lost 7 bases, V lost 3 bases, and 0 bases had no gene match. The chain couples TRBV7-2 to TRBJ2-1, with 7 bases that match TRBD2. The sample consisted of peripheral blood. The source of this sequence is a woman older than 75 with active or convalescent COVID-19. The CDR3: CASSFSGNEQFF. The CDR3 nucleotides read TGTGCCAGCAGCTTTAGCGGGAATGAGCAGTTCTTC.